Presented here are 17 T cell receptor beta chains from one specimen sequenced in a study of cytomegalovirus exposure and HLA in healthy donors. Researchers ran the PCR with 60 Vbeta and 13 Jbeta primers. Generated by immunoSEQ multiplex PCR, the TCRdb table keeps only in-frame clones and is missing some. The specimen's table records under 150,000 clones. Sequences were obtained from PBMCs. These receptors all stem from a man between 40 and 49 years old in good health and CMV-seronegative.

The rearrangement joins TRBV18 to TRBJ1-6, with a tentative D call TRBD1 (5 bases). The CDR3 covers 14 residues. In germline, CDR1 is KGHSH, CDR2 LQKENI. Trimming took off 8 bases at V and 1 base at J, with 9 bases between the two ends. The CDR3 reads CASQGESYNSPLHF. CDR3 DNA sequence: TGTGCCAGCCAAGGGGAATCCTATAATTCACCCCTCCACTTT.

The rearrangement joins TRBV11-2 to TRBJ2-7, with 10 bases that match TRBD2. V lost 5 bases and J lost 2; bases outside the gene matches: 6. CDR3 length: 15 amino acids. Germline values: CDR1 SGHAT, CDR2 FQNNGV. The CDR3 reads CASSTGLADPYEQYF. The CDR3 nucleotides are TGTGCCAGCAGCACTGGACTAGCGGACCCCTACGAGCAGTACTTC.

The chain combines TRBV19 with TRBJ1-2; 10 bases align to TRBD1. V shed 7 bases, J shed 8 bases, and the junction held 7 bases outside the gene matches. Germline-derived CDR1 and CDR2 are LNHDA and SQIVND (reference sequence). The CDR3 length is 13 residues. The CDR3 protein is CASTMTGGSGYTF. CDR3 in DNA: TGTGCCAGTACCATGACAGGGGGCAGCGGCTACACCTTC. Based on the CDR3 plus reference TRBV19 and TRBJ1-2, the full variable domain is DGGITQSPKYLFRKEGQNVTLSCEQNLNHDAMYWYRQDPGQGLRLIYYSQIVNDFQKGDIAEGYSVSREKKESFPLTVTSAQKNPTAFYLCASTMTGGSGYTFGSGTRLTVV.

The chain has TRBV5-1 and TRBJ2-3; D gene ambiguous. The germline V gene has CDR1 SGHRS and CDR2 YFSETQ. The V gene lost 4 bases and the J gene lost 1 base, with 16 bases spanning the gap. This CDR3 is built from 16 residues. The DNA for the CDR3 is TGCGCCAGCAGCCTCTACAGATTAGGCGGCACAGATACGCAGTATTTT. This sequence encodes CASSLYRLGGTDTQYF.

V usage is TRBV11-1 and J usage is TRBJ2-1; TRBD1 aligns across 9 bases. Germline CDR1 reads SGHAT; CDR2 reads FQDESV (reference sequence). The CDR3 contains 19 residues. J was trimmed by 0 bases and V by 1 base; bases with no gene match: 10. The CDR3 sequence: CASSLETGGYTGSYNEQFF. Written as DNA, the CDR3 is TGTGCCAGCAGCTTAGAGACAGGGGGGTATACCGGCTCCTACAATGAGCAGTTCTTC.

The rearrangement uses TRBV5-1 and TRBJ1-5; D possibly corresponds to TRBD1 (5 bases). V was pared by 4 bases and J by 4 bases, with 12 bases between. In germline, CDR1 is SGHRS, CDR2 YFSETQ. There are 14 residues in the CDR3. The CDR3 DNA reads TGCGCCAGCAGCACGACCGGACAAAATCAGCCCCAGCATTTT. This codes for CASSTTGQNQPQHF. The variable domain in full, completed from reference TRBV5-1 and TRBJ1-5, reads KAGVTQTPRYLIKTRGQQVTLSCSPISGHRSVSWYQQTPGQGLQFLFEYFSETQRNKGNFPGRFSGRQFSNSRSEMNVSTLELGDSALYLCASSTTGQNQPQHFGDGTRLSIL.

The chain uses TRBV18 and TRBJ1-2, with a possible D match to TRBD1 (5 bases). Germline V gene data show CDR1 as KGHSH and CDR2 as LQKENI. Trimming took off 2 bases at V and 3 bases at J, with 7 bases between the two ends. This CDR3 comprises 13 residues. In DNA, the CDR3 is TGTGCCAGCTCACCATCCAGGGACTATGGCTACACCTTC. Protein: CASSPSRDYGYTF. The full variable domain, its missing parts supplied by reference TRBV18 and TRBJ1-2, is NAGVMQNPRHLVRRRGQEARLRCSPMKGHSHVYWYRQLPEEGLKFMVYLQKENIIDESGMPKERFSAEFPKEGPSILRIQQVVRGDSAAYFCASSPSRDYGYTFGSGTRLTVV.

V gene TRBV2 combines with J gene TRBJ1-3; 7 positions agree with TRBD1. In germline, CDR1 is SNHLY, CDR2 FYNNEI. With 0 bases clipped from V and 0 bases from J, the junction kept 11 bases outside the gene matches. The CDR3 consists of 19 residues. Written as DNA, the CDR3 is TGTGCCAGCAGTGAAGCGCTTGGACAGGAGGACACCTCTGGAAACACCATATATTTT. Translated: CASSEALGQEDTSGNTIYF.

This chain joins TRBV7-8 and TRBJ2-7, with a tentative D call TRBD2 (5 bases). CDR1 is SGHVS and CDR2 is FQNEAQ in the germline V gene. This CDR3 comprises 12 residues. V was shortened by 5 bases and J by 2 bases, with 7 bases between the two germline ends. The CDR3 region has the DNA TGTGCCAGCAGCGGGGAGCCCTACGAGCAGTACTTC. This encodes CASSGEPYEQYF.

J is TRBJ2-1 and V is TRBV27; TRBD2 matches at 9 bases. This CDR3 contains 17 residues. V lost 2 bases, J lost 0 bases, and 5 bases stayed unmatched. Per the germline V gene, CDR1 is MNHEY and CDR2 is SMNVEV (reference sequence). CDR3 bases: TGTGCCAGCAGTTTAACGACTAGCGGTTACTCCTACAATGAGCAGTTCTTC. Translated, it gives CASSLTTSGYSYNEQFF.

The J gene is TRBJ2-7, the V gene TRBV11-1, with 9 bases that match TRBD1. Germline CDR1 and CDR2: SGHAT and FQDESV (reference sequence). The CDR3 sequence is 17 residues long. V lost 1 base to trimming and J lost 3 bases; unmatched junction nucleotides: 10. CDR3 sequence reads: CASSLVGTGRFGYEQYF. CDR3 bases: TGTGCCAGCAGCTTAGTTGGGACAGGGAGGTTCGGCTACGAGCAGTACTTC.

CDR3 in amino acids: CASSQGGGLAGTGELFF. The CDR3 DNA reads TGCGCCAGCAGCCAAGGGGGGGGACTAGCGGGCACCGGGGAGCTGTTTTTT. The chain couples TRBV4-1 to TRBJ2-2; TRBD2 matches at 12 bases. CDR3 length: 17 residues. CDR1 is MGHRA and CDR2 is YSYEKL in the germline V gene. V was pared by 1 base and J by 4 bases, with 4 bases of the junction left unmatched.

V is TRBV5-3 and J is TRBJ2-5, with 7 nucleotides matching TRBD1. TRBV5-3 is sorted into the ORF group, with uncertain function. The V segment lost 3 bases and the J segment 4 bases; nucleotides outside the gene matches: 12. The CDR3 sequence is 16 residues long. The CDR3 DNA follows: TGTGCCAGAAGCTCTAACCGGGACAGCCCTAGAGAGACCCAGTACTTC. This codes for CARSSNRDSPRETQYF.

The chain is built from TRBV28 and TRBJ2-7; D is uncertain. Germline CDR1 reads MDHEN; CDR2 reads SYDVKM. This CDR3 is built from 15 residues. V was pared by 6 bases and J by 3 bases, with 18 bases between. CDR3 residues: CASSLAVGQDYEQYF. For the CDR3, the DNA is TGTGCCAGCAGCTTAGCCGTTGGGCAGGACTACGAGCAGTACTTC.

The CDR3 here is CASSEGQGGGIGGYTF. CDR3 nucleotide sequence: TGTGCCAGCAGTGAGGGACAGGGAGGTGGGATTGGCGGCTACACCTTC. V and J are TRBV6-1 and TRBJ1-2; TRBD1 matches 9 bases. CDR3 length equals 16 residues. The ends lost 3 bases at V and 8 bases at J; junction bases unmatched: 13. Germline loops: CDR1 MNHNS, CDR2 SASEGT.

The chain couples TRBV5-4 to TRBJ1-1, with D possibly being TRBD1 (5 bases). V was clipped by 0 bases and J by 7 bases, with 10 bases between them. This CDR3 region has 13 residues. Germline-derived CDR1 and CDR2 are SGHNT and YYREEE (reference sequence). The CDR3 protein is CASSLAGLDEAFF. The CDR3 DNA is TGTGCCAGCAGCTTGGCAGGGTTGGATGAAGCTTTCTTT.

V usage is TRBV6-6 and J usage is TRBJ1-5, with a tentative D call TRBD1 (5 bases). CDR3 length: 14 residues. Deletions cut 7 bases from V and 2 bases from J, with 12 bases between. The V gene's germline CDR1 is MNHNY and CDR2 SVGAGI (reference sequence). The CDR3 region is CASTALGGNQPQHF. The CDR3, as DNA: TGTGCCAGCACAGCTTTAGGGGGCAATCAGCCCCAGCATTTT.